This T cell receptor (beta chain) was captured by sequencing in a study of T cells and Merkel cell carcinoma outcomes. A note on this clone: The antigen is unknown.

Whole-study findings and limits: Reportedly, T-cell repertoire with density predicts Merkel cell carcinoma outcomes.

Using immunoSEQ multiplex PCR, the repertoire was profiled, and TCRdb retains in-frame clones only, with some absent. The sample consists of 15,000 or so clones, over 70% of them appearing once. This CDR3 region has 17 residues. The ends lost 10 bases at V and 5 bases at J; junction bases unmatched: 21. Germline CDR1 and CDR2: WNHNN and SYGVQD (reference sequence). This chain joins TRBV10-1 and TRBJ2-7, with TRBD1 identical over 9 bases. The sequence derives from a human donor with Merkel cell carcinoma. Sequencing was carried out using tumor tissue from Merkel cell carcinoma. CDR3 region: CATLPWIGTGYLDEQYF. The CDR3 nucleotides are TGCGCCACCCTACCATGGATCGGGACAGGGTATCTCGACGAGCAGTACTTC.